The 16 T cell receptor beta chains presented below share a single source sample, sequenced in a study of T cell changes during pregnancy in multiple sclerosis. Only in-frame clones appear in the TCRdb table, and some are missing; sequencing was by immunoSEQ multiplex PCR. The repertoire has roughly 53,000 clones, about 88% of them found once; the top ten carry approximately 2.8%. Sequences were derived from CD8+ T cells from peripheral blood mononuclear cells, sampled before pregnancy. The receptors were sampled from a female donor with multiple sclerosis, enrolled in a pregnancy study.

CDR3 bases: TGTGCCAGCAGCTTGGACCCGACAGGGTTACAGGTCAATGAGCAGTTCTTC. Its translation is CASSLDPTGLQVNEQFF. V usage is TRBV5-5 and J usage is TRBJ2-1; 7 positions match TRBD1. CDR1 and CDR2 from the germline V gene are SGHKS and YYEKEE (reference sequence). The CDR3 spans 17 residues. Unmatched junction bases numbered 12, after V lost 0 bases and J lost 6 bases.

This sequence joins TRBV7-2 and TRBJ1-1; D not resolved. The V gene's germline CDR1 is SGHTA and CDR2 FQGNSA. With 5 bases removed from V and 4 bases from J, the gap between germline ends came to 11 bases. The CDR3 covers 13 residues. The CDR3 nucleotides read TGTGCCAGCAGCGAACGCGTCGGCACTGAAGCTTTCTTT. As protein: CASSERVGTEAFF.

The chain uses TRBV15 and TRBJ1-6, with D tentatively TRBD1 (5 bases). The V and J ends lost 0 bases and 7 bases respectively, with 13 bases between them. Germline V gene data show CDR1 as LNHNV and CDR2 as YYDKDF (reference sequence). CDR3 length: 16 residues. Written as DNA, the CDR3 is TGTGCCACCAGCAGAGATTCGACAGCGACCAATTCACCCCTCCACTTT. Residues: CATSRDSTATNSPLHF.

This clone was seen just once. The V gene is TRBV7-2, the J gene TRBJ2-3; D possibly corresponds to TRBD2 (6 bases). The V gene lost 0 bases and the J gene lost 2 bases, with 15 bases spanning the gap. The CDR3 loop spans 17 amino acids. Germline V gene data show CDR1 as SGHTA and CDR2 as FQGNSA. The CDR3: CASSLAGGGRHTDTQYF. The CDR3 DNA follows: TGTGCCAGCAGCTTAGCGGGGGGTGGGCGGCACACAGATACGCAGTATTTT.

This clone has only a few counts. This sequence joins TRBV28 and TRBJ2-5; weak D call: TRBD2 (6 bases). The germline gives CDR1 MDHEN, CDR2 SYDVKM. The CDR3 is made up of 14 amino acids. The germline V and J ends were trimmed by 3 bases and 0 bases, with 8 bases remaining between them. This chain's CDR3 is CASSFRGYQETQYF. CDR3 coding DNA: TGTGCCAGCAGTTTCCGGGGGTACCAAGAGACCCAGTACTTC.

V is TRBV5-8 and J is TRBJ2-2, with D perhaps matching TRBD1 (6 bases). The V end lost 2 bases, the J end lost 6 bases, and 11 bases lay between the germline ends. The CDR3 extends over 14 amino acids. In germline, CDR1 is SGHTS, CDR2 YDEGEE. The CDR3 DNA reads TGTGCCAGCAGCTTCAGGCAGGGGCCCGGGGAGCTGTTTTTT. Its protein is CASSFRQGPGELFF.

J is TRBJ2-7 and V is TRBV6-6, with no clear D. Trimming removed 11 bases at V and 1 base at J, with 9 bases between. The CDR3 runs 11 residues. Germline CDR1 reads MNHNY; CDR2 reads SVGAGI (reference sequence). As DNA, the CDR3 is TGTGCCGTACAGTCGTCCTACGAGCAGTACTTC. The encoded protein is CAVQSSYEQYF.

The rearrangement joins TRBV6-5 to TRBJ2-5; 13 bases align to TRBD2. The trim removed 6 bases at V and 4 bases at J, leaving 2 bases unmatched. The CDR3 has 14 amino acids. Germline lookup yields CDR1 MNHEY and CDR2 SVGAGI. This CDR3 is CASRLAGGLETQYF. The CDR3 DNA reads as TGTGCCAGCAGACTAGCGGGGGGGCTAGAGACCCAGTACTTC.

With respect to this clone: Other DNA sequences in this specimen translate into the identical CDR3. The chain recombines TRBV18 with TRBJ1-5, with D unresolved. Germline CDR1 KGHSH, CDR2 LQKENI. Trimming took off 5 bases at V and 5 bases at J, with 10 bases between the two ends. This CDR3 is built from 13 residues. CDR3: CASSGGRDQPQHF. The CDR3 DNA sequence: TGTGCCAGCTCAGGAGGGAGAGATCAGCCCCAGCATTTT. Supplemented by reference TRBV18 and TRBJ1-5, the full variable domain reads NAGVMQNPRHLVRRRGQEARLRCSPMKGHSHVYWYRQLPEEGLKFMVYLQKENIIDESGMPKERFSAEFPKEGPSILRIQQVVRGDSAAYFCASSGGRDQPQHFGDGTRLSIL.

The chain employs TRBV7-9 and TRBJ2-7; no clear D gene. Trimming shortened V by 1 base and J by 6 bases, and 4 bases separated the two germline ends. Germline CDR1 is SEHNR and CDR2 is FQNEAQ (reference sequence). The CDR3 contains 11 residues. CDR3 in DNA: TGTGCCAGCAGCTTAGATCGCGAGCAGTACTTC. Residues: CASSLDREQYF.

V gene TRBV7-2 combines with J gene TRBJ2-7; TRBD2 aligns across 9 bases. The CDR3 is 14 residues long. The V and J ends lost 2 bases and 12 bases, in that order; junction bases with no gene match: 11. Germline CDR1 reads SGHTA; CDR2 reads FQGNSA. The CDR3 sequence: CASSLNSGGPGVYF. Here the CDR3 DNA reads TGTGCCAGCAGCTTAAATAGCGGGGGCCCTGGGGTGTACTTC.

This sequence joins TRBV21-1 and TRBJ1-2; TRBD1, as called in the table, went unchecked against the DNA. TRBV21-1 is shown as a pseudogene. This CDR3 is built from 13 residues. CDR3 sequence (DNA): TGTGCCACTCTCCGGGACAGGGGGAATGGCTACACCTTC. It encodes CATLRDRGNGYTF.

The chain combines TRBV4-3 with TRBJ2-7; 9 positions agree with TRBD2. This CDR3 has 19 amino acids. Per the germline V gene, CDR1 is LGHNA and CDR2 is YSLEER. The junction had 18 bases not matched to a gene; V was cut back by 4 bases and J by 2 bases. DNA of the CDR3: TGCGCCAGCAGCCCAAGGGGCGGGGGGGCAAGTCTCGTCCCCTACGAGCAGTACTTC. Amino acid sequence: CASSPRGGGASLVPYEQYF.

The chain is built from TRBV7-3 and TRBJ2-5, with TRBD2 as a possible D gene (6 bases). This CDR3 is built from 16 residues. The germline V gene has CDR1 SGHTA and CDR2 FQGTGA. V shed 6 bases and J shed 4 bases, with 21 bases lying between them. The CDR3 DNA reads TGTGCCAGCAGGTCGGGCTTGGGGGAAGCGGGAGAGACCCAGTACTTC. This sequence encodes CASRSGLGEAGETQYF.

The chain combines TRBV25-1 with TRBJ2-7; a weak D match, TRBD2 (6 bases). The V end was cut by 0 bases, the J end by 4 bases, with 16 bases between. Looked up from germline, CDR1 is MGHDK and CDR2 is SYGVNS. This CDR3 contains 16 residues. The CDR3 here is CASSEYFTGERYEQYF. The CDR3 nucleotides read TGTGCCAGCAGTGAATACTTCACGGGGGAACGGTACGAGCAGTACTTC.

V is TRBV7-2 and J is TRBJ2-1; possibly TRBD1 for D (5 bases). CDR1 and CDR2 from the germline V gene are SGHTA and FQGNSA. The length of the CDR3 is 15 residues. V was pared by 4 bases and J by 3 bases, with 13 bases between. Here the CDR3 DNA reads TGTGCCAGCAGCTCTAGGGGCTTCAGCTACAATGAGCAGTTCTTC. Amino acid sequence: CASSSRGFSYNEQFF.